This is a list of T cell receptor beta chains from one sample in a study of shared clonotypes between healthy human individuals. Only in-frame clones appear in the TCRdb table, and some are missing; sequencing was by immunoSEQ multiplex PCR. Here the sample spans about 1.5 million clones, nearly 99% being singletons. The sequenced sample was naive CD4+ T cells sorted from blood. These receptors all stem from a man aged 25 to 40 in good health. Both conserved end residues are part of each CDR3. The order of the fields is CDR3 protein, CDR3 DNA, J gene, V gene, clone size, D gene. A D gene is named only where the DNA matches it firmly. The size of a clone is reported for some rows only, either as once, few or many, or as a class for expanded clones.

CDR3 protein: CAWSPPWVRGNYEQYF; CDR3 DNA: TGTGCCTGGAGTCCCCCGTGGGTCCGTGGGAACTACGAGCAGTACTTC; J gene: TRBJ2-7; V gene: TRBV30; clone size: .; D gene: .
CDR3 protein: CAISESPASGTSTDTQYF; CDR3 DNA: TGTGCCATCAGTGAGTCCCCCGCTAGCGGGACGAGCACAGATACGCAGTATTTT; J gene: TRBJ2-3; V gene: TRBV10-3; clone size: .; D gene: TRBD2
CDR3 protein: CSGVRGGGNEQFF; CDR3 DNA: TGCAGCGGGGTTAGGGGAGGGGGCAATGAGCAGTTCTTC; J gene: TRBJ2-1; V gene: TRBV29-1; clone size: .; D gene: .
CDR3 protein: CSVEGNQETQYF; CDR3 DNA: TGCAGCGTTGAGGGAAACCAAGAGACCCAGTACTTC; J gene: TRBJ2-5; V gene: TRBV29-1; clone size: .; D gene: .
CDR3 protein: CASSSPSGLRGGYTF; CDR3 DNA: TGTGCCAGCAGCTCCCCTTCCGGGCTCCGGGGAGGCTACACCTTC; J gene: TRBJ1-2; V gene: TRBV9; clone size: .; D gene: .
CDR3 protein: CATTGTRSNEQFF; CDR3 DNA: TGTGCCACGACCGGGACTAGGTCCAATGAGCAGTTCTTC; J gene: TRBJ2-1; V gene: TRBV28; clone size: .; D gene: TRBD2
CDR3 protein: CASSPGAADTQYF; CDR3 DNA: TGTGCCAGTAGTCCCGGAGCGGCAGATACGCAGTATTTT; J gene: TRBJ2-3; V gene: TRBV19; clone size: .; D gene: .
CDR3 protein: CASSFVGDEETQYF; CDR3 DNA: TGCGCCAGCAGCTTTGTAGGAGATGAGGAGACCCAGTACTTC; J gene: TRBJ2-5; V gene: TRBV5-1; clone size: .; D gene: .
CDR3 protein: CASSLGRRGSGETQYF; CDR3 DNA: TGCGCCAGCAGCTTGGGCCGACGGGGGTCTGGGGAGACCCAGTACTTC; J gene: TRBJ2-5; V gene: TRBV5-1; clone size: .; D gene: .
CDR3 protein: CASSYSGTEQPQHF; CDR3 DNA: TGTGCCAGCAGTTACTCTGGGACAGAACAGCCCCAGCATTTT; J gene: TRBJ1-5; V gene: TRBV6-6; clone size: .; D gene: TRBD1
CDR3 protein: CASSVGQGESGELFF; CDR3 DNA: TGCGCCAGCAGCGTGGGACAGGGGGAATCCGGGGAGCTGTTTTTT; J gene: TRBJ2-2; V gene: TRBV5-1; clone size: .; D gene: TRBD1
CDR3 protein: CASSLGTSGSRPYEQYF; CDR3 DNA: TGTGCCAGCTCACTGGGGACTAGCGGGAGCCGGCCCTACGAGCAGTACTTC; J gene: TRBJ2-7; V gene: TRBV18; clone size: .; D gene: TRBD2
CDR3 protein: CASSRGLGLYEQYF; CDR3 DNA: TGTGCCAGCAGCCGCGGCCTGGGACTCTACGAGCAGTACTTC; J gene: TRBJ2-7; V gene: TRBV9; clone size: .; D gene: .
CDR3 protein: CASSAGLYEETQYF; CDR3 DNA: TGTGCCAGCAGCGCGGGACTCTATGAAGAGACCCAGTACTTC; J gene: TRBJ2-5; V gene: TRBV9; clone size: .; D gene: .
CDR3 protein: CASSEGPGSYGYTF; CDR3 DNA: TGTGCCAGCAGTGAAGGGCCGGGGAGCTATGGCTACACCTTC; J gene: TRBJ1-2; V gene: TRBV6-1; clone size: once; D gene: .
CDR3 protein: CSVGGQVTGELFF; CDR3 DNA: TGCAGCGTCGGGGGACAGGTCACCGGGGAGCTGTTTTTT; J gene: TRBJ2-2; V gene: TRBV29-1; clone size: .; D gene: TRBD1
CDR3 protein: CASSRTDTGGPEQYF; CDR3 DNA: TGTGCCAGCAGCCGTACAGATACGGGGGGGCCCGAGCAGTACTTC; J gene: TRBJ2-7; V gene: TRBV9; clone size: .; D gene: TRBD2
CDR3 protein: CASSLYFRLGFTGELFF; CDR3 DNA: TGTGCCAGCAGCTTATACTTCCGACTGGGTTTCACCGGGGAGCTGTTTTTT; J gene: TRBJ2-2; V gene: TRBV7-2; clone size: .; D gene: .
CDR3 protein: CASSRSRDRHEQFF; CDR3 DNA: TGTGCCAGCAGCCGGAGCCGGGACAGGCATGAGCAGTTCTTC; J gene: TRBJ2-1; V gene: TRBV7-6; clone size: .; D gene: TRBD1
CDR3 protein: CASSLGRVSNQPQHF; CDR3 DNA: TGTGCCAGCAGCTTGGGGCGGGTTAGCAATCAGCCCCAGCATTTT; J gene: TRBJ1-5; V gene: TRBV11-2; clone size: .; D gene: .
CDR3 protein: CASSLGDTTPPNHNNEKLFF; CDR3 DNA: TGTGCCAGCAGCTTAGGGGACACCACCCCGCCCAACCATAATAATGAAAAACTGTTTTTT; J gene: TRBJ1-4; V gene: TRBV11-3; clone size: .; D gene: .
CDR3 protein: CASSQGREAFF; CDR3 DNA: TGTGCCAGCAGTCAGGGCAGGGAAGCTTTCTTT; J gene: TRBJ1-1; V gene: TRBV28; clone size: .; D gene: .
CDR3 protein: CASSLGGVDTEAFF; CDR3 DNA: TGTGCCAGCAGCTTAGGGGGGGTGGACACTGAAGCTTTCTTT; J gene: TRBJ1-1; V gene: TRBV7-8; clone size: once; D gene: .
CDR3 protein: CASTSRLDTGELFF; CDR3 DNA: TGTGCCAGCACGAGCAGGTTGGACACCGGGGAGCTGTTTTTT; J gene: TRBJ2-2; V gene: TRBV27; clone size: .; D gene: .
CDR3 protein: CASSPRKEFSFQETQYF; CDR3 DNA: TGTGCCAGCTCACCCAGGAAGGAATTTAGTTTTCAAGAGACCCAGTACTTC; J gene: TRBJ2-5; V gene: TRBV18; clone size: .; D gene: .
CDR3 protein: CATTRRTGEKLFF; CDR3 DNA: TGTGCCACCACAAGGCGGACCGGAGAAAAACTGTTTTTT; J gene: TRBJ1-4; V gene: TRBV11-2; clone size: .; D gene: .
CDR3 protein: CASSLAARLAVEYEQYF; CDR3 DNA: TGTGCCAGCAGCTTAGCCGCCCGGCTAGCGGTTGAGTACGAGCAGTACTTC; J gene: TRBJ2-7; V gene: TRBV11-2; clone size: .; D gene: TRBD2
CDR3 protein: CASSLAGTGRGVYEQYF; CDR3 DNA: TGTGCCAGCAGCTTAGCTGGGACAGGGCGCGGGGTCTACGAGCAGTACTTC; J gene: TRBJ2-7; V gene: TRBV7-9; clone size: .; D gene: TRBD1
CDR3 protein: CSVASPATDTQYF; CDR3 DNA: TGCAGCGTTGCAAGCCCGGCCACAGATACGCAGTATTTT; J gene: TRBJ2-3; V gene: TRBV29-1; clone size: .; D gene: .
CDR3 protein: CASSPETGGTEAFF; CDR3 DNA: TGTGCCAGCTCACCCGAGACAGGGGGCACTGAAGCTTTCTTT; J gene: TRBJ1-1; V gene: TRBV18; clone size: .; D gene: TRBD1
CDR3 protein: CASSLLSTGYEQYF; CDR3 DNA: TGCGCCAGCAGCCTCCTTTCGACGGGTTACGAGCAGTACTTC; J gene: TRBJ2-7; V gene: TRBV5-1; clone size: .; D gene: .